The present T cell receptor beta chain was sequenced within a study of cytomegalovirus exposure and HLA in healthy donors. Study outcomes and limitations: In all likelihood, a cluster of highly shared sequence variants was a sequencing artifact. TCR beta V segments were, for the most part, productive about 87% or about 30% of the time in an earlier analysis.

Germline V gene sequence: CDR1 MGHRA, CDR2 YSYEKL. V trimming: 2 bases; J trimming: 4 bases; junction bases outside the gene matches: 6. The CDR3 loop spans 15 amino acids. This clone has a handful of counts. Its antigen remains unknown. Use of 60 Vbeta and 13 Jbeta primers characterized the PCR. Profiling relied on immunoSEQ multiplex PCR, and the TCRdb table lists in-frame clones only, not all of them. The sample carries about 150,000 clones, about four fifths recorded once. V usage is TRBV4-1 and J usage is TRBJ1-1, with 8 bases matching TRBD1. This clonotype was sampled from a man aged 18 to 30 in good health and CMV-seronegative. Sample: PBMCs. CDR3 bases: TGCGCCAGCAGCCAAAGACAGGGGCAGGTCACTGAAGCTTTCTTT. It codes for CASSQRQGQVTEAFF.